What follows are 14 T cell receptor beta chains derived from one specimen sequenced in a study of T cell responses to AZD1222 COVID-19 vaccine. Method: immunoSEQ multiplex PCR; TCRdb's copy keeps in-frame clones and lacks some. The table records over 85,000 clones, around 82% of them present only once. Specimen: peripheral blood, collected on day 0 of AZD1222 vaccination. The receptor set was obtained from an adult in good health.

The genes are TRBV30 and TRBJ1-1; no clear D. Germline lookup yields CDR1 GTSNPN and CDR2 SVGIG (reference sequence). The CDR3 is made up of 12 amino acids. V lost 1 base and J 11 bases, leaving 14 bases between the germline ends. This CDR3 reads CAWSGSVIHAFF. DNA for the CDR3: TGTGCCTGGAGTGGTTCCGTGATTCATGCTTTCTTT. Variable domain in full (rest from reference TRBV30 and TRBJ1-1): SQTIHQWPATLVQPVGSPLSLECTVEGTSNPNLYWYRQAAGRGLQLLFYSVGIGQISSEVPQNLSASRPQDRQFILSSKKLLLSDSGFYLCAWSGSVIHAFFGQGTRLTVV.

This clone is a singleton in its sample. V gene TRBV10-3 combines with J gene TRBJ2-3; the match to TRBD2 covers 11 bases. Germline V CDR1 and CDR2: ENHRY, SYGVKD. V was pared by 8 bases and J by 4 bases, with 17 bases of the junction left unmatched. The length of the CDR3 is 18 residues. CDR3 region: CAIGLETSGEARADTQYF. For the CDR3, the DNA is TGTGCCATCGGGTTGGAGACTAGCGGGGAGGCTCGGGCAGATACGCAGTATTTT.

The chain has TRBV12-3 or TRBV12-4 and TRBJ1-1, with D unclear. The CDR3 totals 11 residues. Trimming removed 7 bases at V and 5 bases at J, with 8 bases between. The CDR3 bases are TGTGCCAGCATGGTATTTACTGAAGCTTTCTTT. Its protein is CASMVFTEAFF.

The V and J genes are TRBV6-1 and TRBJ1-2; the match to TRBD1 covers 7 bases. Trimming at V came to 2 bases and at J to 3 bases, leaving 6 bases not matched to a gene. Germline V gives CDR1 MNHNS, CDR2 SASEGT. The CDR3 covers 15 residues. This CDR3 is CASSEPGTADYGYTF. CDR3 coding DNA: TGTGCCAGCAGTGAACCAGGGACAGCCGACTATGGCTACACCTTC.

The chain joins TRBV6-2 or TRBV6-3 to TRBJ2-7; D might be TRBD2 (5 bases). With 5 bases removed from V and 2 bases from J, the gap between germline ends came to 19 bases. Germline V gives CDR1 MNHEY, CDR2 SVGEGT. The CDR3 has 16 amino acids. CDR3: CASSTIGLAGAYEQYV. CDR3 DNA sequence: TGTGCCAGCAGTACGATTGGGCTAGCAGGTGCCTACGAGCAGTACGTC.

This clone was seen only a few times. This sequence joins TRBV19 and TRBJ1-5; TRBD1 matches 8 bases. The CDR3 covers 15 residues. After removal of 8 bases from V and 1 base from J, the junction contained 7 bases not matched to a gene. From germline, CDR1 is LNHDA and CDR2 SQIVND (reference sequence). The CDR3 sequence is CASASRQGSNQPQHF. As DNA, the CDR3 is TGTGCCAGTGCTTCGCGACAGGGGAGCAATCAGCCCCAGCATTTT.

The rearrangement uses TRBV7-9 and TRBJ1-2, with D possibly being TRBD1 (5 bases). Trimming stripped 6 bases from V and 3 bases from J, with 14 bases between. Looked up from germline, CDR1 is SEHNR and CDR2 is FQNEAQ (reference sequence). This CDR3 is built from 14 residues. For the CDR3, the DNA is TGTGCCAGCAGAACCCAGGGAGGTGACTATGGCTACACCTTC. Amino acid sequence: CASRTQGGDYGYTF.

About this clone: Within the sample, other DNA sequences also encode this same CDR3. The chain uses TRBV7-9 and TRBJ2-2, with 8 bases aligning to TRBD2. Germline CDR1 reads SEHNR; CDR2 reads FQNEAQ (reference sequence). CDR3 size: 16 residues. Germline trimming cut 2 bases from V and 5 bases from J; bases unmatched to any gene: 7. The CDR3 bases are TGTGCCAGCAGCTTACGGGAGGGGGAAATGACCGGGGAGCTGTTTTTT. This gives the protein CASSLREGEMTGELFF.

The chain is built from TRBV7-2 and TRBJ1-2; D gene unclear. The CDR3 spans 15 residues. CDR1 is SGHTA and CDR2 is FQGNSA in the germline V gene. The V end was cut by 1 base, the J end by 2 bases, with 11 bases between. The CDR3 reads CASSLVGSQNYGYTF. CDR3 in DNA: TGTGCCAGCAGCTTAGTCGGCAGCCAGAACTATGGCTACACCTTC.

The V call is TRBV19, the J call TRBJ1-4, with no clear D. The CDR3 covers 14 residues. The V and J ends lost 9 bases and 0 bases respectively, with 11 bases between them. From germline, CDR1 is LNHDA and CDR2 SQIVND (reference sequence). The CDR3 reads CASGDIATNEKLFF. As DNA, the CDR3 is TGTGCCAGCGGAGACATTGCAACTAATGAAAAACTGTTTTTT.

The V gene is TRBV10-3, the J gene TRBJ2-1; D uncertain. The CDR3 consists of 13 residues. Looked up from germline, CDR1 is ENHRY and CDR2 is SYGVKD. V lost 7 bases to trimming and J lost 4 bases, with 11 bases between them. The CDR3 DNA reads as TGTGCCATCAAAACGGAAGGGTACAATGAGCAGTTCTTC. It is translated as CAIKTEGYNEQFF.

This clone was observed once. This chain links TRBV4-2 with TRBJ1-4; D is perhaps TRBD1 (6 bases). CDR1 LGHNA and CDR2 YNFKEQ come from the germline V gene. V was clipped by 4 bases and J by 2 bases, with 11 bases between them. This CDR3 has 15 amino acids. The CDR3 nucleotides read TGTGCCAGCAGCCTAGACAGGCTTACTAATGAAAAACTGTTTTTT. Translating gives CASSLDRLTNEKLFF.

The rearrangement uses TRBV27 and TRBJ2-1; no reliable D call. This CDR3 spans 14 amino acids. V was cut by 3 bases and J by 7 bases, with 13 bases left in between. The germline gives CDR1 MNHEY, CDR2 SMNVEV (reference sequence). The CDR3 bases are TGTGCCAGCAGTTTGGAGTTCGTAGGTAATGAGCAGTTCTTC. Translated, it gives CASSLEFVGNEQFF.

This chain links TRBV5-5 with TRBJ2-7; D uncertain. V lost 0 bases and J 5 bases, leaving 6 bases between the germline ends. Germline V gives CDR1 SGHKS, CDR2 YYEKEE (reference sequence). The CDR3 consists of 12 residues. The CDR3 loop is CASSLGVNEQYF. The CDR3 coding sequence is TGTGCCAGCAGCTTGGGGGTAAACGAGCAGTACTTC.